A single sample gave rise to the 6 T cell receptor beta chains below, sequenced in a study of shared clonotypes between healthy human individuals. Clones were read by immunoSEQ multiplex PCR, and TCRdb kept only the in-frame ones, dropping some. Seen here are fewer than 850,000 clones, around 72% observed once, and the top ten hold 1.8%. Sequencing was performed on memory CD4+ T cells sorted from blood. Subset: CD45RA-negative fraction. All receptors come from a woman in her twenties or thirties in good health.

The V gene is TRBV9, the J gene TRBJ2-7, with D perhaps TRBD1 (6 bases). The V end lost 3 bases, the J end lost 4 bases, and 17 bases lay between the germline ends. CDR1 is SGDLS and CDR2 is YYNGEE in the germline V gene. The CDR3 runs 15 residues. The CDR3 loop reads CASSANPGQGYEQYF. CDR3 DNA: TGTGCCAGCAGCGCGAATCCGGGACAAGGATACGAGCAGTACTTC.

There are many counts of this clone. The rearrangement links TRBV5-1 to TRBJ1-3; D might be TRBD1 (6 bases). V lost 0 bases and J lost 9, with 22 bases in between. Per germline, CDR1 SGHRS and CDR2 YFSETQ. This CDR3 comprises 17 residues. CDR3 loop: CASSLEVAGDIGGTIYF. As DNA, the CDR3 is TGCGCCAGCAGCTTGGAGGTGGCGGGGGACATCGGTGGCACCATATATTTT.

The V call is TRBV28, the J call TRBJ1-5; 12 bases fit TRBD1. This CDR3 comprises 15 residues. Germline CDR1 reads MDHEN; CDR2 reads SYDVKM. V was pared by 3 bases and J by 6 bases, with 3 bases of the junction left unmatched. CDR3 in DNA: TGTGCCAGCAGTTTTGGGACAGGGGGCACTCAGCCCCAGCATTTT. As protein: CASSFGTGGTQPQHF.

The chain links TRBV19 to TRBJ2-1, with 14 bases aligning to TRBD2. This CDR3 has 14 amino acids. Trimming took 4 bases from V and 9 from J; bases not matched to a gene: 2. Germline V CDR1 and CDR2: LNHDA, SQIVND (reference sequence). As DNA, the CDR3 is TGTGCCAGTAGTACGGGACTAGCGGGAGTTGAGCAGTTCTTC. It codes for CASSTGLAGVEQFF. Full variable domain (rest looked up from reference TRBV19 and TRBJ2-1): DGGITQSPKYLFRKEGQNVTLSCEQNLNHDAMYWYRQDPGQGLRLIYYSQIVNDFQKGDIAEGYSVSREKKESFPLTVTSAQKNPTAFYLCASSTGLAGVEQFFGPGTRLTVL.

Worth noting for this clone: This sample includes further DNA sequences coding for the same CDR3. This chain connects TRBV28 to TRBJ2-7; D remains unclear. This CDR3 spans 11 amino acids. CDR1 and CDR2 from the germline V gene are MDHEN and SYDVKM. Trimming took off 6 bases at V and 4 bases at J, with 7 bases between the two ends. CDR3 sequence reads: CASSLNYEQYF. The CDR3 DNA reads TGTGCCAGCAGCCTAAATTACGAGCAGTACTTC. The whole variable domain, filled in from reference TRBV28 and TRBJ2-7, reads DVKVTQSSRYLVKRTGEKVFLECVQDMDHENMFWYRQDPGLGLRLIYFSYDVKMKEKGDIPEGYSVSREKKERFSLILESASTNQTSMYLCASSLNYEQYFGPGTRLTVT.

This clone was found a few times. The rearrangement links TRBV27 to TRBJ2-7; possible D gene TRBD2, 6 bases. Trimming left V 3 bases short and J 7 bases short, with 19 bases between. Germline V gene sequence: CDR1 MNHEY, CDR2 SMNVEV (reference sequence). The CDR3 contains 15 residues. CDR3 in DNA: TGTGCCAGCAGTTTGCATTTCGGAGGGGCGGGGGAGCAGTACTTC. This sequence encodes CASSLHFGGAGEQYF.